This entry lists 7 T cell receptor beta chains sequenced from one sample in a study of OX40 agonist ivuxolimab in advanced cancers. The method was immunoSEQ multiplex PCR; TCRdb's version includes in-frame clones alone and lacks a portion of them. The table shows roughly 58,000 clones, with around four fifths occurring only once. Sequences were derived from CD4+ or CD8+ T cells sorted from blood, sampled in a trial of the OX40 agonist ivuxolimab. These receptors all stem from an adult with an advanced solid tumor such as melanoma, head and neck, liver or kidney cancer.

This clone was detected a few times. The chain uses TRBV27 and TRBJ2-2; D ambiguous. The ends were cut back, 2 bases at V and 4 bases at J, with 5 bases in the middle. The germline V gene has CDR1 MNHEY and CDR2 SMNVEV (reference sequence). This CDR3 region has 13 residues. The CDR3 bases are TGTGCCAGCAGTTTACAAGCCACCGGGGAGCTGTTTTTT. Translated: CASSLQATGELFF.

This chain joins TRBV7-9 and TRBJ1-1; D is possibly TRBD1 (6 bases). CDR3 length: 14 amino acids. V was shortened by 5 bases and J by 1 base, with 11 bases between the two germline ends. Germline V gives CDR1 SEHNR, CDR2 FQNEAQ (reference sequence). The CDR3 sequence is CASSGRTANTEAFF. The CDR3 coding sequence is TGTGCCAGCAGCGGACGGACAGCGAACACTGAAGCTTTCTTT.

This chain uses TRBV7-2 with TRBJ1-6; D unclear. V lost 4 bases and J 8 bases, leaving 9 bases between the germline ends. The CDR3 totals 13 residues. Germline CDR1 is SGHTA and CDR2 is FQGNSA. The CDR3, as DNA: TGTGCCAGCAGCTGGTCAGAAGATTCACCCCTCCACTTT. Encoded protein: CASSWSEDSPLHF.

CDR3 region: CASSSGGRTGELFF. CDR3 DNA sequence: TGTGCCAGCAGCTCAGGGGGGAGGACCGGGGAGCTGTTTTTT. This chain joins TRBV7-3 and TRBJ2-2, with D possibly matching TRBD1 (7 bases). V was shortened by 4 bases and J by 5 bases, with 11 bases between the two germline ends. From germline, CDR1 is SGHTA and CDR2 FQGTGA. The CDR3 sequence is 14 residues long.

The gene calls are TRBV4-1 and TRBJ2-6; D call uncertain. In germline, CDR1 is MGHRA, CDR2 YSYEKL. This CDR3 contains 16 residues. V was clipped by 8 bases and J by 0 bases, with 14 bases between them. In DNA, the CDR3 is TGCGCCAGCCTCCAACCAGGCCGCTCTGGGGCCAACGTCCTGACTTTC. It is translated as CASLQPGRSGANVLTF.

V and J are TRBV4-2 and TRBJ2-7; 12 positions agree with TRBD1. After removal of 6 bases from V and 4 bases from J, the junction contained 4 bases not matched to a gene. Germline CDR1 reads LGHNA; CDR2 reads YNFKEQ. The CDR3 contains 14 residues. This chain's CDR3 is CASRKGQGAYEQYF. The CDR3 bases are TGTGCCAGCAGAAAGGGACAGGGGGCTTACGAGCAGTACTTC.

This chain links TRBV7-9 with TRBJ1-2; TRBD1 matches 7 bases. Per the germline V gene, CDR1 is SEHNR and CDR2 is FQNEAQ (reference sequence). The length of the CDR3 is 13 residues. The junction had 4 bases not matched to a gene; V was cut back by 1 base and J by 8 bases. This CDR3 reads CASSLDTGVGYTF. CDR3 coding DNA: TGTGCCAGCAGCTTAGATACAGGGGTAGGCTACACCTTC.